This T cell receptor (beta chain) is from a study of blood T cell repertoires in COVID-19. The overall study: Spain, Italy and the United States supplied samples that represented acute and convalescent COVID-19. T cells, B-cell-depleted T cells, or PBMCs provided the cDNA or gDNA that served as material.

Trimming cost V 3 bases and J 0 bases, with 7 bases left between them. CDR1 is LNHDA and CDR2 is SQIVND in the germline V gene (reference sequence). The CDR3 contains 14 residues. Per the study methods: Estimation of nucleated cell counts was performed using reference gene primer amplification. Data came from immunoSEQ multiplex PCR; TCRdb stores just in-frame clones and leaves some out. That table supplies the V and J calls and clone size; D and trimming were determined from the DNA. Of hundreds of thousands of clones in the sample, approximately 84% are singletons; the top ten hold around 1.9%. This TCR was recovered from a woman aged 80 or over with acute or convalescent COVID-19. Sequenced material: peripheral blood. This chain uses TRBV19 with TRBJ2-3; D remains ambiguous. The CDR3 nucleotides are TGTGCCAGTAGTATTTTTAGCAGCACAGATACGCAGTATTTT. Translating gives CASSIFSSTDTQYF.